These 20 T cell receptor beta chains share one sample of origin, sequenced in a study of cytomegalovirus exposure and HLA in healthy donors (dated by TCRdb to the late 2010s). Library construction relied on the immunoSEQ multiplex PCR assay. A mixture of 60 forward primers for TCR Vbeta segments and 13 reverse primers for TCR Jbeta segments was used in the multiplex PCR. As stored in TCRdb, this immuneACCESS dataset retains in-frame rearrangements with V and J assigned. A fraction of the clones does not appear; measured against another copy, unresolved V genes explain less than half of the discrepancy, and the remainder lacks a known reason. The sample data list 90,000 to 150,000 clones, and less than 75% of these were observed just once. The top ten clonotypes cover around 4.5% of the sample. The specimen sequenced was PBMCs. The receptors originated from a woman aged 35 to 49 in good health and CMV-seronegative.

This chain joins TRBV9 and TRBJ2-1; 7 positions agree with TRBD2. Germline values: CDR1 SGDLS, CDR2 YYNGEE. The CDR3 has 15 residues. The trim removed 0 bases at V and 9 bases at J, leaving 9 bases unmatched. CDR3 residues: CASSVAISGYGEQFF. CDR3 DNA: TGTGCCAGCAGCGTAGCTATTAGCGGGTATGGTGAGCAGTTCTTC. Combining the CDR3 with reference TRBV9 and TRBJ2-1 gives the whole variable domain DSGVTQTPKHLITATGQRVTLRCSPRSGDLSVYWYQQSLDQGLQFLIQYYNGEERAKGNILERFSAQQFPDLHSELNLSSLELGDSALYFCASSVAISGYGEQFFGPGTRLTVL.

The chain has TRBV7-6 and TRBJ2-7; 7 bases agree with TRBD1. The trim removed 3 bases at V and 2 bases at J, leaving 4 bases unmatched. The CDR3 covers 14 residues. Germline CDR1 SGHVS, CDR2 FNYEAQ. CDR3 in amino acids: CASSFGTETYEQYF. CDR3 DNA: TGTGCCAGCAGCTTCGGGACAGAAACCTACGAGCAGTACTTC.

This clone was picked up one time. The V and J genes are TRBV10-3 and TRBJ1-1; D might be TRBD1 (6 bases). This CDR3 has 17 amino acids. CDR1 is ENHRY and CDR2 is SYGVKD in the germline V gene. Trimming left V 3 bases short and J 1 base short, with 18 bases between. CDR3: CAISEPRQAPENTEAFF. The CDR3 DNA sequence: TGTGCCATCAGTGAACCTCGACAGGCCCCGGAGAACACTGAAGCTTTCTTT.

This clone was picked up a small number of times. The rearrangement links TRBV4-1 to TRBJ2-7; 10 bases are shared with TRBD2. Trimming cost V 4 bases and J 1 base; bases outside gene matches: 4. CDR3 size: 15 residues. Germline lookup yields CDR1 MGHRA and CDR2 YSYEKL. In nucleotides, the CDR3 is TGCGCCAGCAGCCCGGCTAGCGGGGGATCCTACGAGCAGTACTTC. This sequence encodes CASSPASGGSYEQYF.

This clone was counted only a few times. This chain connects TRBV30 to TRBJ2-5; D is ambiguous. The CDR3 loop spans 14 amino acids. Trimming stripped 0 bases from V and 2 bases from J, with 10 bases between. Germline lookup yields CDR1 GTSNPN and CDR2 SVGIG (reference sequence). CDR3 region: CAWSVLAVQETQYF. DNA of the CDR3: TGTGCCTGGAGTGTATTGGCAGTTCAAGAGACCCAGTACTTC. The full variable domain, with the rest looked up from reference TRBV30 and TRBJ2-5, is SQTIHQWPATLVQPVGSPLSLECTVEGTSNPNLYWYRQAAGRGLQLLFYSVGIGQISSEVPQNLSASRPQDRQFILSSKKLLLSDSGFYLCAWSVLAVQETQYFGPGTRLLVL.

This chain connects TRBV6-5 to TRBJ1-2; 8 bases line up with TRBD1. V lost 6 bases to trimming and J lost 5 bases; unmatched junction nucleotides: 8. CDR3 length: 14 amino acids. CDR1 is MNHEY, CDR2 SVGAGI, per germline. The CDR3 here is CASRPDRDLYGYTF. In DNA, the CDR3 is TGTGCCAGCAGGCCGGACAGGGACTTGTATGGCTACACCTTC.

This clone was counted a single time. J is TRBJ1-3 and V is TRBV19; 11 nucleotides line up with TRBD1. The J segment lost 0 bases and the V segment lost 7 bases, leaving 17 bases of the junction unmatched. CDR1 and CDR2 from the germline V gene are LNHDA and SQIVND (reference sequence). The CDR3 has 20 amino acids. The CDR3 bases are TGTGCCAGTACCCCTACATGGCGGACAGGGGGCAGTTACTCTGGAAACACCATATATTTT. This encodes CASTPTWRTGGSYSGNTIYF. The variable domain in full, with the rest retrieved from reference TRBV19 and TRBJ1-3, is DGGITQSPKYLFRKEGQNVTLSCEQNLNHDAMYWYRQDPGQGLRLIYYSQIVNDFQKGDIAEGYSVSREKKESFPLTVTSAQKNPTAFYLCASTPTWRTGGSYSGNTIYFGEGSWLTVV.

The rearrangement uses TRBV9 and TRBJ1-2; D possibly corresponds to TRBD1 (5 bases). With 1 base removed from V and 8 bases from J, the gap between germline ends came to 9 bases. The V gene's germline CDR1 is SGDLS and CDR2 YYNGEE. The CDR3 is made up of 12 amino acids. The DNA of the CDR3 is TGTGCCAGCAGCGTAATGGGGCACGGCTACACCTTC. Translating gives CASSVMGHGYTF.

The chain carries TRBV6-6 and TRBJ1-2; 9 bases match TRBD1. Germline CDR1 is MNHNY and CDR2 is SVGAGI (reference sequence). The CDR3 has 14 residues. After removal of 6 bases from V and 7 bases from J, the junction contained 9 bases not matched to a gene. CDR3 region: CASRETGGGGGYTF. CDR3 in DNA: TGTGCCAGCAGGGAAACAGGGGGCGGTGGTGGCTACACCTTC.

The chain recombines TRBV4-2 with TRBJ2-7; TRBD2 is a possible D gene (6 bases). This CDR3 comprises 15 residues. The V end was cut by 6 bases, the J end by 1 base, with 16 bases between. Germline V lookup: CDR1 LGHNA, CDR2 YNFKEQ. The CDR3, as DNA: TGTGCCAGCAGTCAAAGACTAGAGCCTTCCTACGAGCAGTACTTC. It codes for CASSQRLEPSYEQYF.

This rearrangement joins TRBV10-1 to TRBJ1-2; tentatively, D is TRBD1 (5 bases). CDR1 and CDR2 from the germline V gene are WNHNN and SYGVQD (reference sequence). Trimming cost V 4 bases and J 0 bases, with 12 bases left between them. The CDR3 is made up of 15 amino acids. This CDR3 reads CASSGGPGANYGYTF. The DNA of the CDR3 is TGCGCCAGCAGTGGGGGCCCGGGGGCTAACTATGGCTACACCTTC.

V and J are TRBV7-9 and TRBJ1-5; D not resolved. V lost 3 bases, J lost 7 bases, and 16 bases lay in between. Looked up from germline, CDR1 is SEHNR and CDR2 is FQNEAQ (reference sequence). The CDR3 totals 15 residues. CDR3: CASSFTPGVPQPQHF. In DNA, the CDR3 is TGTGCCAGCAGCTTCACCCCGGGAGTCCCCCAGCCCCAGCATTTT.

The rearrangement uses TRBV4-3 and TRBJ2-2; TRBD2 matches at 12 bases. Germline loops: CDR1 LGHNA, CDR2 YSLEER. The junction had 12 bases not matched to a gene; V was cut back by 6 bases and J by 7 bases. This CDR3 has 17 residues. Written as DNA, the CDR3 is TGCGCCAGCAGTCACGGCCCTAGCGGGGGGGCCAGCGGGGAGCTGTTTTTT. Translating it yields CASSHGPSGGASGELFF.

The gene calls are TRBV5-4 and TRBJ2-7; D is unclear. This CDR3 has 14 amino acids. Trimming shortened V by 0 bases and J by 0 bases, and 7 bases separated the two germline ends. CDR1 and CDR2 from the germline V gene are SGHNT and YYREEE (reference sequence). CDR3 protein: CASSLDWSSYEQYF. In DNA, the CDR3 is TGTGCCAGCAGCTTGGACTGGAGCTCCTACGAGCAGTACTTC.

This chain connects TRBV7-9 to TRBJ2-7; the match to TRBD1 covers 7 bases. Germline lookup yields CDR1 SEHNR and CDR2 FQNEAQ (reference sequence). This CDR3 is 16 amino acids long. V was clipped by 1 base and J by 2 bases; unmatched bases: 8. The CDR3 here is CASSLDRDSLPYEQYF. CDR3 DNA: TGTGCCAGCAGCTTAGACCGGGACAGCCTTCCCTACGAGCAGTACTTC. Based on the CDR3 plus reference TRBV7-9 and TRBJ2-7, the full variable domain is DTGVSQNPRHKITKRGQNVTFRCDPISEHNRLYWYRQTLGQGPEFLTYFQNEAQLEKSRLLSDRFSAERPKGSFSTLEIQRTEQGDSAMYLCASSLDRDSLPYEQYFGPGTRLTVT.

The genes are TRBV7-3 and TRBJ2-3, with 12 bases identical to TRBD2. The CDR3 loop spans 17 amino acids. J gave up 4 bases and V 2 bases, and 7 bases lay outside the gene matches. Germline lookup yields CDR1 SGHTA and CDR2 FQGTGA. The CDR3 sequence: CASSLVLAGGFSDTQYF. CDR3 coding DNA: TGTGCCAGCAGCTTAGTCCTAGCGGGGGGGTTTTCAGATACGCAGTATTTT.

The chain has TRBV5-1 and TRBJ1-2; TRBD1 aligns across 7 bases. The CDR3 loop spans 14 amino acids. Germline lookup yields CDR1 SGHRS and CDR2 YFSETQ. The V and J ends lost 4 bases and 3 bases, in that order; junction bases with no gene match: 6. The CDR3 spells CASSRQGVDYGYTF. CDR3 coding DNA: TGCGCCAGCAGCCGCCAGGGGGTGGACTATGGCTACACCTTC.

V and J are TRBV5-1 and TRBJ1-6; weak D call: TRBD1 (5 bases). The germline V gene has CDR1 SGHRS and CDR2 YFSETQ. This CDR3 has 17 residues. Trimming took off 0 bases at V and 4 bases at J, with 14 bases between the two ends. Written as DNA, the CDR3 is TGCGCCAGCAGCTTGGGCAGTCCGGGACTTTATAATTCACCCCTCCACTTT. Amino acid sequence: CASSLGSPGLYNSPLHF.

This sequence joins TRBV7-2 and TRBJ2-3; TRBD2 aligns across 7 bases. The CDR3 contains 15 residues. Germline-derived CDR1 and CDR2 are SGHTA and FQGNSA. J was trimmed by 3 bases and V by 1 base; bases with no gene match: 4. The CDR3 nucleotides read TGTGCCAGCAGCTTAGACCGCGGGGGAACAGATACGCAGTATTTT. Encoded protein: CASSLDRGGTDTQYF.

The chain couples TRBV5-6 to TRBJ1-5; 7 bases are a match to TRBD1. Germline CDR1 reads SGHDT; CDR2 reads YYEEEE. CDR3 length: 13 residues. The ends lost 4 bases at V and 7 bases at J; junction bases unmatched: 5. The CDR3 region is CASSPGTAQPQHF. The CDR3 bases are TGTGCCAGCAGCCCCGGGACAGCGCAGCCCCAGCATTTT.